The clone carrying this TCR beta chain was detected only once. Its matching antigen is unknown. V shed 5 bases, J shed 4 bases, and the junction held 16 bases outside the gene matches. Germline V CDR1 and CDR2: SGHTA, FQGNSA. The CDR3 contains 17 residues. The sample originates from a study of beta chain features in type 1 diabetes. On the study more broadly: Comparable age, gender and cell yields were observed in patients relative to healthy donors. Some 99 million sorted cells were examined across all samples.

cDNA synthesis used the whole RNA isolate, giving expressed TCRB sequences. Sequenced by immunoSEQ multiplex PCR; TCRdb stores in-frame clones only, minus some. Of hundreds of thousands of clones listed, over 25% were seen once; the top ten hold more than 0.055%. Study-level points and caveats: Shortening that was moderate but significant affected the TCRB CDR3s of Type 1 diabetes patients in all four CD4+ subsets.

CD45RO/CCR7/CD25/CD127/CD95/CD27 separated CD4+ naive, central memory, regulatory and stem cell-like memory cells by sorting. The sequence came from a man aged 18 to 30 in good health. Sequences were obtained from naive CD4+ T cells from blood. The genes are TRBV7-2 and TRBJ1-2, with TRBD1 identical over 7 bases. CDR3 nucleotides: TGTGCCAGCAGCCGGAAGTCCGGGACAGCAAATCCCTATGGCTACACCTTC. Its translation: CASSRKSGTANPYGYTF.